This T cell receptor (beta chain) was captured by sequencing in a study of T cells in tuberculosis. Study details: IGRA-negative adolescents, IGRA-positive adolescents with latent tuberculosis and adults with active tuberculosis formed this South African cohort. Study-wide results and caveats: The TCR-beta difference was not significant; alpha differences partly reflected length.

This CDR3 contains 16 residues. The germline V gene encodes CDR1 KGHSH and CDR2 LQKENI. J gave up 3 bases and V 6 bases, and 11 bases lay outside the gene matches. For this clone: Its antigen is undetermined.

The method was immunoSEQ multiplex PCR; TCRdb's version includes in-frame clones alone and lacks a portion of them. The sample lists tens of thousands of clones, 85% to 90% occurring once. The chain is built from TRBV18 and TRBJ2-1; 7 nucleotides agree with TRBD2. The receptor's source is a donor aged 10-29 years with latent tuberculosis or without tuberculosis infection. Input material: PBMCs. CDR3 amino acids: CASSPRGAGIYNEQFF. CDR3 sequence (DNA): TGTGCCAGCTCTCCCCGGGGAGCGGGGATCTACAATGAGCAGTTCTTC.